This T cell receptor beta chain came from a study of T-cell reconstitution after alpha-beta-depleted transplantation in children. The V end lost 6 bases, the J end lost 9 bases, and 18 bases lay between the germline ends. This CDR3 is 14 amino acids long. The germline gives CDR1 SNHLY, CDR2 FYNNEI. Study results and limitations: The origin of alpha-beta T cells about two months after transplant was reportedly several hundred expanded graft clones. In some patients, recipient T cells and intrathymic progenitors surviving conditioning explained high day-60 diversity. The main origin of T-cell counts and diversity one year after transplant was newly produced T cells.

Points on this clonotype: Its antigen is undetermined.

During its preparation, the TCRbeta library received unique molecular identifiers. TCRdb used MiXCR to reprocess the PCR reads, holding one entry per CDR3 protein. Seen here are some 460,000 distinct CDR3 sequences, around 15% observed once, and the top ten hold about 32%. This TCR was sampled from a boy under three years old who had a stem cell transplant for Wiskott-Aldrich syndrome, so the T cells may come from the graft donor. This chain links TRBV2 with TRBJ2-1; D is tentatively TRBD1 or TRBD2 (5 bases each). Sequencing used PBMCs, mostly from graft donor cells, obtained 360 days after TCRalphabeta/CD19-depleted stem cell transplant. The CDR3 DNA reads TGTGCCAGCAGGGGGGTAGGAATATACCGTGAGCAGTTCTTC. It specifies CASRGVGIYREQFF.